The sequence of this T cell receptor beta chain was determined in a study of blood T cell repertoires in COVID-19. About the study: The study drew acute and convalescent COVID-19 samples from the United States, Italy and Spain. The cDNA or gDNA used as material had been derived from T cells, B-cell-depleted T cells, or PBMCs.

Authors' data handling: Amplification of reference gene primers provided the estimated nucleated cell counts. Assay: immunoSEQ multiplex PCR; the TCRdb copy retains only in-frame clones and omits some. V and J calls and clone size are given by that table; D and trimming were obtained from the DNA. The sample yields 250,000 to 300,000 clones, more than 80% seen once. All recovered Cohort 3 donors got two negative PCRs, got clearance, or saw symptom resolution. V lost 5 bases and J 6 bases, leaving 14 bases between the germline ends. The CDR3 extends over 14 amino acids. Germline V lookup: CDR1 SGHTA, CDR2 FQGTGA.

The clonotype originates from a woman aged 25 to 39 who had recovered from COVID-19. The J gene is TRBJ2-1, the V gene TRBV7-3; TRBD1 might be the D (5 bases). Sequencing was performed on PBMCs or T cells enriched from blood (not recorded which). The CDR3 DNA is TGTGCCAGCAGCCCCCAGGGTGTTCCCAATGAGCAGTTCTTC. This sequence encodes CASSPQGVPNEQFF.